The TCR beta chain described here comes from a study of shared clonotypes between healthy human individuals. Assay used: immunoSEQ multiplex PCR; TCRdb lists only in-frame clones, some missing. The table records roughly 2 million clones, roughly 94% of them present only once. This CDR3 spans 15 amino acids. V lost 4 bases to trimming and J lost 5 bases, with 18 bases between them. Germline V CDR1 and CDR2: SGHNT, YYREEE (reference sequence). This clonotype was sampled from a man aged 18 to 30 in good health. The sample was naive CD4+ T cells sorted from blood. The sample's subset: CD45RA+ positively selected. This chain joins TRBV5-4 and TRBJ2-5; D is uncertain. The DNA of the CDR3 is TGTGCCAGCAGCCAACCAAGTGGTAGCCAGGAGACCCAGTACTTC. This encodes CASSQPSGSQETQYF. The full variable domain, with the rest looked up from reference TRBV5-4 and TRBJ2-5, is ETGVTQSPTHLIKTRGQQVTLRCSSQSGHNTVSWYQQALGQGPQFIFQYYREEENGRGNFPPRFSGLQFPNYSSELNVNALELDDSALYLCASSQPSGSQETQYFGPGTRLLVL.